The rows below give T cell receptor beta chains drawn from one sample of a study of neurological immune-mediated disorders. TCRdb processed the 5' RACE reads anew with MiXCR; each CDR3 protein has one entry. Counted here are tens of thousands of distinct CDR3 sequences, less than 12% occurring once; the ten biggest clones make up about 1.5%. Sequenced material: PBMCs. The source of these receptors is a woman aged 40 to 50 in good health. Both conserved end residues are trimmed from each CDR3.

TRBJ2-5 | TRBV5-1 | ASSLVEGEETQY
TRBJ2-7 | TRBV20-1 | SARIPGRLSSYEQY
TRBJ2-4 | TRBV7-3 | ASSSTTGGAAKNIQY
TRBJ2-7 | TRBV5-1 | ASSLTPGQGSYEQY
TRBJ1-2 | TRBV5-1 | ASSLDRSYGYT
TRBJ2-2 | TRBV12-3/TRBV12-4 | ASRGPGQGDTGELF
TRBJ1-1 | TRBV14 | ASSQATFVNTEAF
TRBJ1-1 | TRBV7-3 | ASSSGFEGTEAF
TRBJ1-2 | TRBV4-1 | ASSSIREAIYGYT
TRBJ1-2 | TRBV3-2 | ASSPRPAKYGYT
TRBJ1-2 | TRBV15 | ATSRPLMDGYT
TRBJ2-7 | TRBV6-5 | ASSQNWTSYEQY
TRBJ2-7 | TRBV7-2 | ASSHQGAQEEQY
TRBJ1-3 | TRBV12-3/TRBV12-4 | ASQGQRAGNTIY
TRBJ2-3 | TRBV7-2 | ASSLLADPSTDTQY
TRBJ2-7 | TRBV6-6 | ASRTSSYEQY
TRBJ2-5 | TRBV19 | ASSHDREETQY
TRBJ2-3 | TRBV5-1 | ASRIQGEGDTQY
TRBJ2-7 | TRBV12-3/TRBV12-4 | ASIRPGGGYEQY
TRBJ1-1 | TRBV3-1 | ASSQVAGNTEAF
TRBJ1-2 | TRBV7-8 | ASSLVTGYGYT
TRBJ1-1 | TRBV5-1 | ASSLEGRNTEAF
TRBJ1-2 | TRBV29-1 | SAQGTNNYGYT
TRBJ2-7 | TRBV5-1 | ASSSQPGGRYEQY
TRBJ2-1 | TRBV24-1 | ATSDPGRLNEQF
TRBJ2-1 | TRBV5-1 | ASRLTGTRYNEQF
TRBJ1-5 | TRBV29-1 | SASEGVMDQPQH
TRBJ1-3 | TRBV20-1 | SAREVAGNTIY
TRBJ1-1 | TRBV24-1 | ATQPGTGDEAF
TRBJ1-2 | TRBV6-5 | ASSYSEGDYGYT
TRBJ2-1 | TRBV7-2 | ASGFNEQF
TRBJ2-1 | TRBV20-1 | SARLAVLPYNEQF
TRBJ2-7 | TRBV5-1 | ASSPTSFFEQY
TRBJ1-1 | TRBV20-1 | SAIPGQGNTEAF
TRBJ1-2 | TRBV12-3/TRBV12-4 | ASSFSTTYGYT
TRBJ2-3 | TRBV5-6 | ASSIIGSGSKHTQY
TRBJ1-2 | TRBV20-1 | SASRGTVHGYT
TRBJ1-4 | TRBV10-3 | AISAGEKLF
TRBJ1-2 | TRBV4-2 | ASSQVEAALYGYT
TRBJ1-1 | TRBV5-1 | ASSLDGAMNTEAF
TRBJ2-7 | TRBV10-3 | AIRGQGQSYEQY
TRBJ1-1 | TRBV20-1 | SAREKQGGTEAF
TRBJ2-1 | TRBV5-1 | ASSDSAGYNEQF
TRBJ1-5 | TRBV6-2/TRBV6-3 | ASSYRENSNQPQH
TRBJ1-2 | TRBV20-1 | SARVQGAGGYT
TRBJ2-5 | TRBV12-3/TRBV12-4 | ASSLRSQETQY